These 22 T cell receptor beta chains were all obtained from the same sample, sequenced in a study of cytomegalovirus exposure and HLA in healthy donors. The PCR employed 60 Vbeta primers together with 13 Jbeta primers. TCRdb's copy holds only in-frame clones and misses some; the assay was immunoSEQ multiplex PCR. The sample contains 95,000 to 150,000 clones, less than 80% of which appear only once. Sequenced input: PBMCs. The receptors come from a man in his fifties in good health and CMV-seronegative.

V usage is TRBV13 and J usage is TRBJ2-1; 7 nucleotides agree with TRBD1. V lost 5 bases and J lost 10; bases outside the gene matches: 11. CDR3 length: 14 residues. CDR1 is PRHDT, CDR2 FYEKMQ, per germline (reference sequence). The chain's CDR3 is CASSPQGVPFEQFF. CDR3 sequence (DNA): TGTGCCAGCAGCCCCCAGGGGGTGCCGTTCGAGCAGTTCTTC.

The chain is built from TRBV15 and TRBJ1-1; no reliable D call. CDR1 and CDR2 from the germline V gene are LNHNV and YYDKDF (reference sequence). There are 12 residues in the CDR3. With 3 bases removed from V and 10 bases from J, the gap between germline ends came to 12 bases. CDR3 region: CATSSGSGRAFF. Here the CDR3 DNA reads TGTGCCACCAGCAGCGGCTCGGGGAGAGCTTTCTTT.

The gene calls are TRBV9 and TRBJ2-1, with 8 bases lining up with TRBD1. Germline V gene data show CDR1 as SGDLS and CDR2 as YYNGEE. With V trimmed by 3 bases and J by 8 bases, 7 bases remained unmatched. This CDR3 spans 14 amino acids. The CDR3 loop is CASSADRGMDEQFF. The CDR3 coding sequence is TGTGCCAGCAGCGCCGACAGGGGTATGGATGAGCAGTTCTTC.

Concerning this clone: The identical CDR3 is also encoded by other nucleotide sequences in the sample. The chain links TRBV4-2 to TRBJ1-3, with 8 bases matching TRBD1. J lost 5 bases, V lost 0 bases, and 12 bases had no gene match. Germline loops: CDR1 LGHNA, CDR2 YNFKEQ. The CDR3 runs to 18 residues. The CDR3, as DNA: TGTGCCAGCAGCCAAGAATTTTCAGGGGGCAGCCAAAGAAACACCATATATTTT. Translated: CASSQEFSGGSQRNTIYF.

This clone has only a few counts. The chain is built from TRBV5-1 and TRBJ1-1; 9 bases fit TRBD1. This CDR3 is built from 13 residues. Germline lookup yields CDR1 SGHRS and CDR2 YFSETQ. V gave up 3 bases and J gave up 4 bases; unmatched junction bases: 1. DNA of the CDR3: TGCGCCAGCAGCTCGACAGGGGGCACTGAAGCTTTCTTT. Amino acid sequence: CASSSTGGTEAFF.

The chain couples TRBV7-9 to TRBJ2-5; the match to TRBD2 covers 9 bases. The CDR3 sequence is 17 residues long. With 4 bases clipped from V and 2 bases from J, the junction kept 11 bases outside the gene matches. Germline V gene lookup returns CDR1 SEHNR and CDR2 FQNEAQ (reference sequence). CDR3 sequence: CASSSLLLAGFQETQYF. CDR3 DNA: TGTGCCAGCAGCTCCCTACTACTAGCGGGCTTTCAAGAGACCCAGTACTTC.

The chain combines TRBV28 with TRBJ1-5; tentatively, D is TRBD1 (6 bases). This CDR3 is built from 14 residues. Trimming shortened V by 3 bases and J by 5 bases, and 11 bases separated the two germline ends. In germline, CDR1 is MDHEN, CDR2 SYDVKM. The CDR3 spells CASSFQGLYQPQHF. For the CDR3, the DNA is TGTGCCAGCAGTTTTCAGGGGCTCTATCAGCCCCAGCATTTT.

This chain uses TRBV5-5 with TRBJ2-3; TRBD2 matches at 13 bases. The CDR3 is made up of 16 amino acids. The germline gives CDR1 SGHKS, CDR2 YYEKEE (reference sequence). V was pared by 2 bases and J by 1 base, with 1 base of the junction left unmatched. CDR3 protein: CASSFGLAGGTDTQYF. The DNA for the CDR3 is TGTGCCAGCAGCTTTGGACTAGCGGGGGGCACAGATACGCAGTATTTT.

Comment on this clone: At one of its ends the junction is not consistent with the germline gene, which may arise from a read error. The rearrangement uses TRBV6-5 and TRBJ2-7, with 10 nucleotides matching TRBD2. There are 16 residues in the CDR3. Germline CDR1 is MNHEY and CDR2 is SVGAGI. CDR3 residues: CASSYSRSGGYNEQHF. CDR3 sequence (DNA): TGTGCCAGCAGTTACTCGCGTAGCGGGGGGTACAACGAGCAGCACTTC.

V usage is TRBV9 and J usage is TRBJ1-4; 7 bases align to TRBD1. This CDR3 comprises 15 residues. V shed 0 bases and J 8 bases; nucleotides not matched to a gene: 7. From germline, CDR1 is SGDLS and CDR2 YYNGEE. CDR3 sequence (DNA): TGTGCCAGCAGCGTAGACCCAGGGGGGAACGAAAAACTGTTTTTT. Its translation is CASSVDPGGNEKLFF.

The chain couples TRBV6-1 to TRBJ1-4; the D is unclear. V was trimmed by 2 bases and J by 5 bases, leaving 18 bases between them. In germline, CDR1 is MNHNS, CDR2 SASEGT. The CDR3 totals 17 residues. CDR3 nucleotides: TGTGCCAGCAGTGAAAGAGGATTGAGGGCTTTGAATGAAAAACTGTTTTTT. As protein: CASSERGLRALNEKLFF.

V is TRBV7-9 and J is TRBJ2-2; D possibly corresponds to TRBD2 (6 bases). There are 14 residues in the CDR3. V was clipped by 9 bases and J by 0 bases, with 11 bases between them. Germline CDR1 reads SEHNR; CDR2 reads FQNEAQ (reference sequence). CDR3 nucleotide sequence: TGTGCCAGGGAGGGAAACTCGAACACCGGGGAGCTGTTTTTT. Protein product: CAREGNSNTGELFF.

The V call is TRBV5-1, the J call TRBJ1-1, with a tentative D call TRBD1 (5 bases). Trimming left V 0 bases short and J 3 bases short, with 15 bases between. The CDR3 sequence is 16 residues long. CDR1 SGHRS and CDR2 YFSETQ come from the germline V gene. The CDR3 is CASSLEGRALDTEAFF. CDR3 sequence (DNA): TGCGCCAGCAGCTTGGAAGGCAGGGCTCTAGACACTGAAGCTTTCTTT.

The chain employs TRBV19 and TRBJ1-5; 9 positions match TRBD1. Germline V gives CDR1 LNHDA, CDR2 SQIVND (reference sequence). V was clipped by 5 bases and J by 6 bases; unmatched bases: 2. The CDR3 covers 13 residues. Written as DNA, the CDR3 is TGTGCCAGTAGTGGGACAGGGAGTCAGCCCCAGCATTTT. Translating it yields CASSGTGSQPQHF.

The chain employs TRBV15 and TRBJ1-5, with D hard to call. Germline V lookup: CDR1 LNHNV, CDR2 YYDKDF (reference sequence). The germline V and J ends were trimmed by 5 bases and 0 bases, with 14 bases remaining between them. This CDR3 contains 16 residues. This CDR3 reads CATSPLVGYSNQPQHF. In DNA form, the CDR3 reads TGTGCCACCAGCCCCCTCGTCGGTTATAGCAATCAGCCCCAGCATTTT.

This clone was counted a single time. The gene calls are TRBV19 and TRBJ1-2; D may be TRBD1 (6 bases). Germline lookup yields CDR1 LNHDA and CDR2 SQIVND (reference sequence). This CDR3 is 16 amino acids long. V was shortened by 1 base and J by 8 bases, with 20 bases between the two germline ends. CDR3 nucleotide sequence: TGTGCCAGTAGTATAGTAGATGGGGGCGTCAAGAGCGGCTACACCTTC. Translated: CASSIVDGGVKSGYTF.

The J gene is TRBJ1-1, the V gene TRBV7-2; 7 bases are a match to TRBD1. Losses at the gene ends were 2 bases for V and 0 bases for J; bases not matched to a gene: 9. The CDR3 has 17 residues. CDR1 is SGHTA and CDR2 is FQGNSA in the germline V gene. The CDR3 is CASSLNPGGSLNTEAFF. CDR3 sequence (DNA): TGTGCCAGCAGCTTAAATCCAGGGGGGTCCTTGAACACTGAAGCTTTCTTT.

This clone was picked up one time. One end of the junction fails to match germline, which may point to a read error. The chain has TRBV9 and TRBJ2-3; 11 bases agree with TRBD2. Germline V gives CDR1 SGDLS, CDR2 YYNGEE. This CDR3 has 16 residues. CDR3 in amino acids: CASSRSLAGASDAQYF. CDR3 sequence (DNA): TGTGCCAGCAGCCGATCACTAGCGGGGGCTTCAGATGCGCAGTATTTT.

The chain links TRBV6-5 to TRBJ2-7, with no clear D. Germline values: CDR1 MNHEY, CDR2 SVGAGI. With 6 bases removed from V and 0 bases from J, the gap between germline ends came to 12 bases. This CDR3 contains 14 residues. The CDR3 DNA reads as TGTGCCAGCAGGAAGAACAGTGGCTCCTACGAGCAGTACTTC. Its protein product is CASRKNSGSYEQYF.

The chain has TRBV4-1 and TRBJ1-6, with 7 positions matching TRBD1. The CDR3 is 18 residues long. The trim removed 0 bases at V and 8 bases at J, leaving 13 bases unmatched. Germline loops: CDR1 MGHRA, CDR2 YSYEKL. CDR3 sequence: CASSQESRNPGGDSPLHF. The CDR3 bases are TGCGCCAGCAGCCAAGAGTCAAGGAATCCAGGGGGAGATTCACCCCTCCACTTT.

The chain uses TRBV10-2 and TRBJ1-2, with D possibly matching TRBD1 (6 bases). The CDR3 is 13 residues long. V lost 7 bases and J 5 bases, leaving 14 bases between the germline ends. Germline CDR1 WSHSY, CDR2 SAAADI. CDR3 nucleotides: TGCGCCAGCAAAACAGGGTTCGGGTATGGCTACACCTTC. This encodes CASKTGFGYGYTF.

The chain couples TRBV4-3 to TRBJ2-1; 9 bases are shared with TRBD2. Germline values: CDR1 LGHNA, CDR2 YSLEER. There are 14 residues in the CDR3. After removal of 1 base from V and 10 bases from J, the junction contained 5 bases not matched to a gene. The CDR3, as DNA: TGCGCCAGCAGCCAAGGGGTAGCGGGGGAAGAGCAGTTCTTC. Its protein is CASSQGVAGEEQFF.